A single sample gave rise to the 18 T cell receptor beta chains below, sequenced in a study of a mutant IDH1 vaccine in newly diagnosed glioma. Time point in this sample: week 35, safety follow-up. A 20-mer mutant IDH1 peptide at 300 ug was injected subcutaneously with topical imiquimod. Using immunoSEQ multiplex PCR, the repertoire was profiled, and TCRdb retains in-frame clones only, with some absent. The sample lists tens of thousands of clones; approximately 86% were seen once. These receptors lack a known antigen. Material: PBMCs, obtained from a glioma patient whose treatment included an IDH1 peptide vaccine. These receptors were obtained from a young man with glioma.

This rearrangement joins TRBV6-1 to TRBJ1-2, with 12 nucleotides matching TRBD1. This CDR3 comprises 15 residues. Trimming at V came to 4 bases and at J to 8 bases, leaving 8 bases not matched to a gene. Germline assignment: CDR1 MNHNS and CDR2 SASEGT. The CDR3 coding sequence is TGTGCCAGCAGTGCCGGGACAGGGGGCGCGGGGGGCTACACCTTC. Protein sequence: CASSAGTGGAGGYTF.

This chain uses TRBV28 with TRBJ2-7, with D perhaps assigned TRBD1 or TRBD2 (5 bases each). From germline, CDR1 is MDHEN and CDR2 SYDVKM. The germline V and J ends were trimmed by 5 bases and 2 bases, with 19 bases remaining between them. The CDR3 runs to 16 residues. The DNA for the CDR3 is TGTGCCAGCAGTACCCCCCACAGGACGGGGCCCTACGAGCAGTACTTC. Translating gives CASSTPHRTGPYEQYF.

The rearrangement uses TRBV30 and TRBJ2-1; the D call may be TRBD1 or TRBD2 (6 bases each). The CDR3 is made up of 14 amino acids. V shed 4 bases and J shed 0 bases, with 10 bases lying between them. The germline V gene has CDR1 GTSNPN and CDR2 SVGIG (reference sequence). CDR3 region: CAWTSGASYNEQFF. CDR3 nucleotide sequence: TGTGCCTGGACCTCGGGGGCCTCCTACAATGAGCAGTTCTTC.

The chain combines TRBV7-2 with TRBJ2-2; 8 nucleotides match TRBD1. The CDR3 is 15 residues long. Germline-derived CDR1 and CDR2 are SGHTA and FQGNSA. J gave up 1 base and V 4 bases, and 2 bases lay outside the gene matches. The CDR3 bases are TGTGCCAGCAGCTCCGGACAGGGGAACACCGGGGAGCTGTTTTTT. Its protein is CASSSGQGNTGELFF.

The V and J genes are TRBV27 and TRBJ2-1, with D possibly being TRBD1 (5 bases). Germline V gene lookup returns CDR1 MNHEY and CDR2 SMNVEV (reference sequence). This CDR3 is 15 amino acids long. V was trimmed by 11 bases and J by 4 bases, leaving 21 bases between them. The CDR3 DNA follows: TGTGCCGCCAGCAGAAGACAGCTTAGGTACAATGAGCAGTTCTTC. This codes for CAASRRQLRYNEQFF.

This rearrangement joins TRBV18 to TRBJ2-6; 7 bases agree with TRBD1. With 4 bases clipped from V and 0 bases from J, the junction kept 6 bases outside the gene matches. CDR1 KGHSH and CDR2 LQKENI come from the germline V gene. This CDR3 comprises 17 residues. The CDR3 DNA reads as TGTGCCAGCTCACTAACAGGGGTCGGCTCTGGGGCCAACGTCCTGACTTTC. The encoded protein is CASSLTGVGSGANVLTF.

V gene TRBV27 combines with J gene TRBJ1-3; D ambiguous. The CDR3 sequence is 15 residues long. Trimming shortened V by 7 bases and J by 0 bases, and 13 bases separated the two germline ends. CDR1 and CDR2 from the germline V gene are MNHEY and SMNVEV (reference sequence). The CDR3 sequence is CASKVGLGSGNTIYF. The CDR3 DNA follows: TGTGCCAGCAAGGTCGGCCTGGGCTCTGGAAACACCATATATTTT.

This chain's CDR3 is CASSPGTSGDNEQFF. The CDR3 DNA is TGTGCCAGCAGCCCCGGGACTAGCGGAGACAATGAGCAGTTCTTC. The chain has TRBV7-3 and TRBJ2-1, with 11 bases identical to TRBD2. Germline lookup yields CDR1 SGHTA and CDR2 FQGTGA. J gave up 5 bases and V 5 bases, and 5 bases lay outside the gene matches. The CDR3 extends over 15 amino acids.

CDR3 sequence: CASSLYGTGNTEAFF. As DNA, the CDR3 is TGTGCCAGCAGCTTATACGGGACAGGGAACACTGAAGCTTTCTTT. This sequence joins TRBV7-8 and TRBJ1-1; 8 bases are shared with TRBD1. V trimming: 2 bases; J trimming: 1 base; junction bases outside the gene matches: 3. CDR3 length: 15 residues. Germline V lookup: CDR1 SGHVS, CDR2 FQNEAQ.

The chain joins TRBV9 to TRBJ1-5; perhaps TRBD1 as D (6 bases). The germline V gene encodes CDR1 SGDLS and CDR2 YYNGEE. V was shortened by 3 bases and J by 4 bases, with 14 bases between the two germline ends. This CDR3 is 15 amino acids long. The CDR3 nucleotides read TGTGCCAGCAGCGGGAAGGGGGGTTATAATCAGCCCCAGCATTTT. Translating gives CASSGKGGYNQPQHF. Full variable domain (remainder filled in from reference TRBV9 and TRBJ1-5): DSGVTQTPKHLITATGQRVTLRCSPRSGDLSVYWYQQSLDQGLQFLIQYYNGEERAKGNILERFSAQQFPDLHSELNLSSLELGDSALYFCASSGKGGYNQPQHFGDGTRLSIL.

The rearrangement joins TRBV5-6 to TRBJ2-1, with a tentative D call TRBD2 (6 bases). Between the trimmed V and J ends, which lost 2 bases and 7 bases, there was a span of 16 bases. CDR3 length equals 15 residues. Looked up from germline, CDR1 is SGHDT and CDR2 is YYEEEE. In nucleotides, the CDR3 is TGTGCCAGCAGCTTCTTTAGGAGGGCCAGGAATGAGCAGTTCTTC. Translated: CASSFFRRARNEQFF. Variable domain in full (rest from reference TRBV5-6 and TRBJ2-1): DAGVTQSPTHLIKTRGQQVTLRCSPKSGHDTVSWYQQALGQGPQFIFQYYEEEERQRGNFPDRFSGHQFPNYSSELNVNALLLGDSALYLCASSFFRRARNEQFFGPGTRLTVL.

This clone was observed once. V gene TRBV29-1 combines with J gene TRBJ2-7; TRBD1 might be the D (5 bases). This CDR3 contains 15 residues. Germline V gives CDR1 SQVTM, CDR2 ANQGSEA. V was clipped by 4 bases and J by 5 bases, with 21 bases between them. This CDR3 is CSVVGSRWGRNEQYF. CDR3 sequence (DNA): TGCAGCGTTGTCGGTTCCAGGTGGGGCCGGAACGAGCAGTACTTC.

The rearrangement uses TRBV5-1 and TRBJ1-1; D call uncertain. Germline CDR1 reads SGHRS; CDR2 reads YFSETQ. This CDR3 comprises 15 residues. The V gene lost 0 bases and the J gene lost 1 base, with 10 bases spanning the gap. CDR3 amino acids: CASSLDVYRNTEAFF. Here the CDR3 DNA reads TGCGCCAGCAGCTTGGATGTATACAGGAACACTGAAGCTTTCTTT.

This CDR3 reads CAWRLNWDSPLHF. The CDR3 nucleotides read TGTGCCTGGAGACTCAATTGGGACTCACCCCTCCACTTT. The V call is TRBV30, the J call TRBJ1-6, with D possibly being TRBD1 (5 bases). Germline lookup yields CDR1 GTSNPN and CDR2 SVGIG (reference sequence). Deletions cut 3 bases from V and 10 bases from J, with 13 bases between. This CDR3 has 13 amino acids.

The chain has TRBV19 and TRBJ2-1; D might be TRBD1 or TRBD2, each matching 5 bases. Germline CDR1 reads LNHDA; CDR2 reads SQIVND (reference sequence). Trimming left V 4 bases short and J 14 bases short, with 15 bases between. This CDR3 is 12 amino acids long. The DNA of the CDR3 is TGTGCCAGTAGTAACCAACCGGGACCGGAGTTCTTC. Translating it yields CASSNQPGPEFF.

This clone was found a few times. V gene TRBV19 combines with J gene TRBJ1-1; D is unclear. Germline-derived CDR1 and CDR2 are LNHDA and SQIVND (reference sequence). The CDR3 spans 13 residues. V lost 1 base to trimming and J lost 1 base, with 4 bases between them. The CDR3 sequence: CASSIAWNTEAFF. Written as DNA, the CDR3 is TGTGCCAGTAGTATAGCCTGGAACACTGAAGCTTTCTTT.

The V gene is TRBV2, the J gene TRBJ1-5; D is perhaps TRBD1 (6 bases). V was trimmed by 5 bases and J by 4 bases, leaving 12 bases between them. The CDR3 covers 14 residues. Germline V gives CDR1 SNHLY, CDR2 FYNNEI. The DNA of the CDR3 is TGTGCCAGCAGTTACACAGGGTTGAATCAGCCCCAGCATTTT. Translation gives CASSYTGLNQPQHF. Full variable domain (outside the CDR3, taken from reference TRBV2 and TRBJ1-5): EPEVTQTPSHQVTQMGQEVILRCVPISNHLYFYWYRQILGQKVEFLVSFYNNEISEKSEIFDDQFSVERPDGSNFTLKIRSTKLEDSAMYFCASSYTGLNQPQHFGDGTRLSIL.

The rearrangement joins TRBV30 to TRBJ1-6; D gene unclear. The CDR3 is 13 amino acids. The ends were cut back, 2 bases at V and 14 bases at J, with 16 bases in the middle. The germline gives CDR1 GTSNPN, CDR2 SVGIG (reference sequence). The CDR3 reads CAWSSSRKVSLHF. The CDR3, as DNA: TGTGCCTGGAGTTCTTCCCGCAAGGTATCCCTCCACTTT.